The 5 T cell receptor beta chains reported below all come from one sample, sequenced in a study of blood T cells in healthy people across ages. The use of a sample-barcoded 5' primer and a J-beta primer mix characterized a second PCR of about 7 to 12 cycles. TCRdb analysed the 5' RACE reads with MiXCR anew, one entry per CDR3 protein. The table lists around 800,000 distinct CDR3 sequences, 60% to 80% of them singletons, with about a quarter in the top ten. What was sequenced was blood. The source of these receptors is a man aged 25 to 40 in good health.

The chain carries TRBV6-2 or TRBV6-3 and TRBJ2-1, with D possibly called TRBD1 or TRBD2 (5 bases each). The CDR3 spans 16 residues. Germline CDR1 is MNHEY and CDR2 is SVGEGT. V was cut by 5 bases and J by 9 bases, with 23 bases left in between. The CDR3 region has the DNA TGTGCCAGCAGTACCGTTGACGGGGCTCATTTGGGTGAGCAGTTCTTC. The encoded protein is CASSTVDGAHLGEQFF.

This clonotype was observed a handful of times. This chain connects TRBV7-2 to TRBJ2-5, with TRBD2 identical over 9 bases. Germline V gives CDR1 SGHTA, CDR2 FQGNSA. The J segment lost 7 bases and the V segment lost 2 bases, leaving 5 bases of the junction unmatched. This CDR3 spans 14 amino acids. Written as DNA, the CDR3 is TGTGCCAGCAGCTTACCTAGCGGGGCGGGGACCCAGTACTTC. It codes for CASSLPSGAGTQYF.

The genes are TRBV7-9 and TRBJ1-5, with D perhaps matching TRBD1 (5 bases). CDR1 and CDR2 from the germline V gene are SEHNR and FQNEAQ (reference sequence). This CDR3 region has 14 residues. Trimming shortened V by 4 bases and J by 4 bases, and 11 bases separated the two germline ends. This CDR3 reads CASSSPGRNQPQHF. The CDR3 DNA sequence: TGTGCCAGCAGCTCCCCAGGGCGAAATCAGCCCCAGCATTTT.

The rearrangement links TRBV28 to TRBJ2-5; unclear D gene. The ends were cut back, 4 bases at V and 0 bases at J, with 12 bases in the middle. CDR3 length: 15 residues. Germline V gene sequence: CDR1 MDHEN, CDR2 SYDVKM. As DNA, the CDR3 is TGTGCCAGCAGTTCCCGTGATGAGTACCAAGAGACCCAGTACTTC. It encodes CASSSRDEYQETQYF.

This clonotype was seen a few times. The chain has TRBV6-5 and TRBJ2-1; D uncertain. Looked up from germline, CDR1 is MNHEY and CDR2 is SVGAGI. The CDR3 has 12 residues. V was clipped by 5 bases and J by 9 bases, with 11 bases between them. The CDR3 sequence: CASSLFPGEQFF. The CDR3 DNA sequence: TGTGCCAGCAGTCTCTTCCCCGGTGAGCAGTTCTTC.